One sample yielded the 12 T cell receptor beta chains listed below, sequenced in a study of Tregs in tolerant kidney transplant recipients (dated by TCRdb to the late 2010s). The library was prepared using the immunoSEQ multiplex PCR assay. The source is immuneACCESS, and TCRdb retained only in-frame sequences with V and J called. Part of the clones is not carried over; for the studies checked, unresolved V genes explain less than half of this, and the remainder is unexplained. Present in this sample are about 81,000 clones, roughly 90% of which were seen just once. The top ten constitute 1.6% of the sample. The transplants used related donors with nonmyeloablative bone marrow transplantation, and mixed chimerism in the human trials was transient. The sequences come from CD4+ T cells from blood (PBMCs), collected 24 months after the transplant. These receptors all stem from a human patient who received a combined kidney and bone marrow transplant. Following transplantation, T cells from the graft donor may be among those present.

The CDR3 is CASRGAAGFNEKLFF. The DNA of the CDR3 is TGTGCCAGCAGAGGGGCCGCAGGTTTTAATGAAAAACTGTTTTTT. The V and J genes are TRBV6-1 and TRBJ1-4, with D perhaps matching TRBD1 (5 bases). Germline CDR1 MNHNS, CDR2 SASEGT. This CDR3 has 15 residues. V gave up 6 bases and J gave up 4 bases, with 15 bases separating them.

The genes are TRBV11-1 and TRBJ2-3; 9 nucleotides agree with TRBD1. This CDR3 region has 16 residues. Germline assignment: CDR1 SGHAT and CDR2 FQDESV (reference sequence). The junction had 11 bases not matched to a gene; V was cut back by 5 bases and J by 5 bases. CDR3: CASSPRTGVREDTQYF. In DNA form, the CDR3 reads TGTGCCAGCAGCCCCAGGACAGGGGTGAGGGAAGATACGCAGTATTTT.

CDR3 protein: CASSLVSIRNEQFF. The CDR3 bases are TGTGCCAGCAGTCTGGTGTCTATCCGAAATGAGCAGTTCTTC. The genes are TRBV27 and TRBJ2-1; D remains ambiguous. The V gene lost 5 bases and the J gene lost 7 bases, with 15 bases spanning the gap. The germline V gene encodes CDR1 MNHEY and CDR2 SMNVEV (reference sequence). The CDR3 sequence is 14 residues long.

The gene calls are TRBV30 and TRBJ2-2; the match to TRBD1 covers 9 bases. CDR1 and CDR2 (germline): GTSNPN, SVGIG (reference sequence). The junction had 7 bases not matched to a gene; V was cut back by 6 bases and J by 5 bases. The CDR3 contains 14 residues. In DNA form, the CDR3 reads TGTGCCTGTAACAGGGGGCGAAAGACCGGGGAGCTGTTTTTT. This gives the protein CACNRGRKTGELFF. Variable domain in full (rest from reference TRBV30 and TRBJ2-2): SQTIHQWPATLVQPVGSPLSLECTVEGTSNPNLYWYRQAAGRGLQLLFYSVGIGQISSEVPQNLSASRPQDRQFILSSKKLLLSDSGFYLCACNRGRKTGELFFGEGSRLTVL.

As DNA, the CDR3 is TGCGCCAGCACCCAGACTAGCGGGGGGGCGGATACGCAGTATTTT. The encoded protein is CASTQTSGGADTQYF. The V gene is TRBV5-1, the J gene TRBJ2-3, with 14 nucleotides matching TRBD2. V lost 6 bases to trimming and J lost 6 bases; unmatched junction nucleotides: 6. The CDR3 is made up of 15 amino acids. Germline CDR1 and CDR2: SGHRS and YFSETQ.

The rearrangement joins TRBV5-8 to TRBJ2-5; no clear D. V was clipped by 0 bases and J by 5 bases, with 14 bases between them. CDR3 size: 15 residues. CDR1 is SGHTS and CDR2 is YDEGEE in the germline V gene. CDR3 loop: CASSLADQIVETQYF. CDR3 nucleotides: TGTGCCAGCAGCTTGGCCGATCAGATCGTGGAGACCCAGTACTTC.

The chain joins TRBV27 to TRBJ2-7; TRBD1 might be the D (5 bases). Trimming shortened V by 3 bases and J by 6 bases, and 9 bases separated the two germline ends. From germline, CDR1 is MNHEY and CDR2 SMNVEV (reference sequence). The CDR3 totals 12 residues. CDR3 residues: CASSFLQGEQYF. CDR3 sequence (DNA): TGTGCCAGCAGTTTCTTGCAGGGCGAGCAGTACTTC.

In regard to this clone: This same CDR3 is encoded by further DNA sequences in the sample. The V and J genes are TRBV25-1 and TRBJ1-1, with a tentative D call TRBD1 (5 bases). The CDR3 extends over 14 amino acids. CDR1 is MGHDK, CDR2 SYGVNS, per germline. V lost 3 bases and J 0 bases, leaving 8 bases between the germline ends. CDR3 nucleotide sequence: TGTGCCAGCAGTGAGGGACTCATGAACACTGAAGCTTTCTTT. It codes for CASSEGLMNTEAFF.

This clone occurred once. The J gene is TRBJ1-6, the V gene TRBV15; D not certain. Trimming removed 5 bases from V and 10 bases from J, with 15 bases in between. The CDR3 consists of 14 residues. Germline V lookup: CDR1 LNHNV, CDR2 YYDKDF (reference sequence). CDR3 in amino acids: CATSDRHLGSPLHF. The CDR3 DNA is TGTGCCACCAGCGATCGGCATTTGGGCTCACCCCTCCACTTT.

The chain recombines TRBV5-6 with TRBJ1-1; D ambiguous. CDR3 length equals 14 residues. Germline V gene lookup returns CDR1 SGHDT and CDR2 YYEEEE. Trimming pared 4 bases from V and 3 bases from J, leaving 13 bases between. In nucleotides, the CDR3 is TGTGCCAGCAGCCAGGTCGTTGGTTACACTGAAGCTTTCTTT. Translating gives CASSQVVGYTEAFF.

This sequence joins TRBV19 and TRBJ1-5; D is unresolved. Trimming shortened V by 4 bases and J by 7 bases, and 17 bases separated the two germline ends. The CDR3 extends over 15 amino acids. Germline V gene sequence: CDR1 LNHDA, CDR2 SQIVND (reference sequence). CDR3 protein: CASSNRASGEQPQHF. DNA of the CDR3: TGTGCCAGTAGTAACCGGGCCTCTGGGGAGCAGCCCCAGCATTTT.

The rearrangement uses TRBV30 and TRBJ1-3, with a weak D call TRBD1 (5 bases). This CDR3 region has 14 residues. The germline V gene encodes CDR1 GTSNPN and CDR2 SVGIG (reference sequence). The ends were cut back, 4 bases at V and 1 base at J, with 11 bases in the middle. This CDR3 reads CAWMAGRSGNTIYF. CDR3 DNA sequence: TGTGCCTGGATGGCGGGGCGATCTGGAAACACCATATATTTT.